Following are 25 T cell receptor beta chains from one sample sequenced in a study of blood T cell repertoires in COVID-19. The method was immunoSEQ multiplex PCR; TCRdb's version includes in-frame clones alone and lacks a portion of them. The sample yields some 350,000 clones, 90% to 95% seen once. Specimen: peripheral blood. The origin of the receptors is a woman under 30 who had recovered from COVID-19.

This clone was recorded a few times. The chain employs TRBV30 and TRBJ1-4, with TRBD1 identical over 10 bases. Germline CDR1 is GTSNPN and CDR2 is SVGIG (reference sequence). The CDR3 covers 15 residues. The J segment lost 2 bases and the V segment lost 4 bases, leaving 4 bases of the junction unmatched. CDR3 residues: CAWTGQGGTNEKLFF. DNA of the CDR3: TGTGCCTGGACCGGACAGGGGGGGACTAATGAAAAACTGTTTTTT.

This chain links TRBV9 with TRBJ1-6; D is perhaps TRBD1 (5 bases). There are 14 residues in the CDR3. From germline, CDR1 is SGDLS and CDR2 YYNGEE. V lost 5 bases, J lost 5 bases, and 11 bases lay in between. The DNA of the CDR3 is TGTGCCAGCAGTCAAAAGGGGAATAATTCACCCCTCCACTTT. Translation gives CASSQKGNNSPLHF.

The V and J genes are TRBV14 and TRBJ2-1, with 10 bases that match TRBD1. With V trimmed by 3 bases and J by 8 bases, 1 base remained unmatched. Looked up from germline, CDR1 is SGHDN and CDR2 is FVKESK. CDR3 length equals 13 residues. CDR3 sequence: CASSQGTGDEQFF. The CDR3 nucleotides are TGTGCCAGCAGCCAGGGGACAGGGGATGAGCAGTTCTTC.

V usage is TRBV7-9 and J usage is TRBJ2-1; 16 bases match TRBD2. V lost 9 bases and J lost 0; bases outside the gene matches: 8. CDR1 and CDR2 from the germline V gene are SEHNR and FQNEAQ (reference sequence). This CDR3 is 18 amino acids long. This CDR3 is CASTPGLAGGSSYNEQFF. Written as DNA, the CDR3 is TGTGCCAGTACCCCGGGACTAGCGGGAGGGAGCTCCTACAATGAGCAGTTCTTC.

The chain carries TRBV15 and TRBJ2-1, with 7 bases identical to TRBD2. Germline loops: CDR1 LNHNV, CDR2 YYDKDF (reference sequence). V gave up 8 bases and J gave up 0 bases; unmatched junction bases: 4. This CDR3 has 14 residues. The CDR3 DNA follows: TGTGCCACCCTCGGGGGGAGCTCCTACAATGAGCAGTTCTTC. Residues: CATLGGSSYNEQFF. Together with reference TRBV15 and TRBJ2-1, the CDR3 gives the full variable domain: DAMVIQNPRYQVTQFGKPVTLSCSQTLNHNVMYWYQQKSSQAPKLLFHYYDKDFNNEADTPDNFQSRRPNTSFCFLDIRSPGLGDTAMYLCATLGGSSYNEQFFGPGTRLTVL.

This rearrangement joins TRBV14 to TRBJ2-7, with 8 bases lining up with TRBD2. CDR3 size: 13 residues. V lost 6 bases and J lost 3; bases outside the gene matches: 4. Per the germline V gene, CDR1 is SGHDN and CDR2 is FVKESK. DNA for the CDR3: TGTGCCAGCAGTAGCGGGAACAACTACGAGCAGTACGTC. As protein: CASSSGNNYEQYV.

The V gene is TRBV6-1, the J gene TRBJ2-5, with 8 nucleotides matching TRBD1. The CDR3 loop spans 15 amino acids. Looked up from germline, CDR1 is MNHNS and CDR2 is SASEGT. V dropped 1 base and J dropped 5; count of bases not matched to a gene: 6. CDR3 nucleotides: TGTGCCAGCAGTGAAGGGACAGGGCTGGGGGAGACCCAGTACTTC. Translating gives CASSEGTGLGETQYF.

The chain joins TRBV10-3 to TRBJ1-5; D uncertain. Trimming left V 0 bases short and J 7 bases short, with 13 bases between. The CDR3 is 15 residues long. Germline V gives CDR1 ENHRY, CDR2 SYGVKD. The CDR3 protein is CAISESSPGKQPQHF. DNA for the CDR3: TGTGCCATCAGTGAGTCGTCCCCGGGAAAACAGCCCCAGCATTTT.

In nucleotides, the CDR3 is TGCGCCAGCAGCCAAGACGGAGGATTATACAATGAGCAGTTCTTC. Amino acids: CASSQDGGLYNEQFF. The chain employs TRBV4-1 and TRBJ2-1; perhaps TRBD2 as D (5 bases). Germline CDR1 MGHRA, CDR2 YSYEKL. The CDR3 length is 15 residues. Trimming pared 0 bases from V and 4 bases from J, leaving 10 bases between.

The chain recombines TRBV15 with TRBJ2-5, with 7 bases matching TRBD1. The V and J ends lost 5 bases and 5 bases, in that order; junction bases with no gene match: 11. The CDR3 length is 15 residues. Germline V lookup: CDR1 LNHNV, CDR2 YYDKDF (reference sequence). Here the CDR3 DNA reads TGTGCCACCAGCGCCCGACAGGGAATCAAGGAGACCCAGTACTTC. Translation gives CATSARQGIKETQYF. The full variable domain, rest sourced from reference TRBV15 and TRBJ2-5, is DAMVIQNPRYQVTQFGKPVTLSCSQTLNHNVMYWYQQKSSQAPKLLFHYYDKDFNNEADTPDNFQSRRPNTSFCFLDIRSPGLGDTAMYLCATSARQGIKETQYFGPGTRLLVL.

The V gene is TRBV28, the J gene TRBJ1-4; D not certain. Trimming took off 3 bases at V and 7 bases at J, with 9 bases between the two ends. Germline V CDR1 and CDR2: MDHEN, SYDVKM. The CDR3 contains 13 residues. CDR3 sequence (DNA): TGTGCCAGCAGTTTCAAAGAGGGTGAAAAACTGTTTTTT. Translation gives CASSFKEGEKLFF.

The rearrangement links TRBV19 to TRBJ1-3, with TRBD1 identical over 10 bases. Germline V CDR1 and CDR2: LNHDA, SQIVND (reference sequence). Losses at the gene ends were 5 bases for V and 6 bases for J; bases not matched to a gene: 7. The CDR3 has 15 residues. CDR3 DNA sequence: TGTGCCAGTAGTTCACGAAGACAGGGGGCAAACACCATATATTTT. It is translated as CASSSRRQGANTIYF.

Here the CDR3 reads CASSQRGDTQETQYF. Written as DNA, the CDR3 is TGTGCCAGCAGCCAACGAGGGGACACCCAAGAGACCCAGTACTTC. The chain uses TRBV7-9 and TRBJ2-5; a possible D gene is TRBD1 (6 bases). Germline CDR1 is SEHNR and CDR2 is FQNEAQ (reference sequence). CDR3 length: 15 residues. V was trimmed by 5 bases and J by 1 base, leaving 14 bases between them.

The V gene is TRBV24-1, the J gene TRBJ2-2; the D is unclear. The CDR3 runs 16 residues. Germline CDR1 reads KGHDR; CDR2 reads SFDVKD. Trimming took off 0 bases at V and 7 bases at J, with 14 bases between the two ends. CDR3 bases: TGTGCCACCAGTGATTTGCGAGCGCCGAAGGACGGGGAGCTGTTTTTT. As protein: CATSDLRAPKDGELFF.

This clone showed up just once. V gene TRBV4-3 combines with J gene TRBJ2-2, with 8 nucleotides matching TRBD2. The length of the CDR3 is 18 residues. The germline gives CDR1 LGHNA, CDR2 YSLEER. Losses at the gene ends were 0 bases for V and 1 base for J; bases not matched to a gene: 7. The CDR3 is CASSQDLMTSENTGELFF. CDR3 nucleotides: TGCGCCAGCAGCCAAGACCTAATGACTAGCGAGAACACCGGGGAGCTGTTTTTT.

The V call is TRBV4-3, the J call TRBJ2-1; 12 bases fit TRBD2. Looked up from germline, CDR1 is LGHNA and CDR2 is YSLEER. The CDR3 is 15 residues long. Losses at the gene ends were 4 bases for V and 5 bases for J; bases not matched to a gene: 3. CDR3 sequence: CASSPGLAGNNEQFF. The DNA for the CDR3 is TGCGCCAGCAGCCCGGGACTAGCGGGCAACAATGAGCAGTTCTTC.

The chain combines TRBV7-2 with TRBJ2-7; 10 positions match TRBD2. The ends lost 5 bases at V and 6 bases at J; junction bases unmatched: 4. Germline V gene sequence: CDR1 SGHTA, CDR2 FQGNSA. The CDR3 totals 13 residues. In nucleotides, the CDR3 is TGTGCCAGCAGCCTTAGCGGGAGGCGCGAGCAGTACGTC. This encodes CASSLSGRREQYV.

CDR3 sequence (DNA): TGTGCCACCAGTGAGCAGGGTCACAATCAGCCCCAGCATTTT. Its translation: CATSEQGHNQPQHF. The chain joins TRBV24-1 to TRBJ1-5, with D possibly being TRBD1 (5 bases). CDR3 length: 14 amino acids. The germline V gene has CDR1 KGHDR and CDR2 SFDVKD. Trimming cost V 4 bases and J 3 bases, with 9 bases left between them.

The rearrangement uses TRBV19 and TRBJ2-3; D is possibly TRBD2 (5 bases). CDR3 length equals 13 residues. Germline V gene data show CDR1 as LNHDA and CDR2 as SQIVND (reference sequence). V was shortened by 6 bases and J by 3 bases, with 10 bases between the two germline ends. CDR3 residues: CASRSSSTDTQYF. CDR3 nucleotide sequence: TGTGCCAGTAGATCTAGCTCTACAGATACGCAGTATTTT.

The V gene is TRBV13, the J gene TRBJ1-2; 9 bases are shared with TRBD1. In germline, CDR1 is PRHDT, CDR2 FYEKMQ (reference sequence). V was pared by 3 bases and J by 3 bases, with 8 bases of the junction left unmatched. This CDR3 comprises 16 residues. The CDR3 region has the DNA TGTGCCAGCAGCTTGGGCGGGGGACAGGGCTACTATGGCTACACCTTC. Protein product: CASSLGGGQGYYGYTF.

The chain carries TRBV19 and TRBJ2-3; 9 nucleotides line up with TRBD2. The ends lost 5 bases at V and 5 bases at J; junction bases unmatched: 11. Germline-derived CDR1 and CDR2 are LNHDA and SQIVND (reference sequence). This CDR3 contains 16 residues. CDR3 DNA: TGTGCCAGTAGTGGCGATAGCGGGAGCAGGGGAGATACGCAGTATTTT. Translating gives CASSGDSGSRGDTQYF.

This rearrangement joins TRBV5-4 to TRBJ1-5; weak D call: TRBD1 (5 bases). Germline CDR1 reads SGHNT; CDR2 reads YYREEE (reference sequence). V was shortened by 1 base and J by 5 bases, with 10 bases between the two germline ends. The CDR3 is 14 amino acids. Here the CDR3 DNA reads TGTGCCAGCAGCTTGTACGGCAGGGATCAGCCCCAGCATTTT. It specifies CASSLYGRDQPQHF. The whole variable domain, filled in from reference TRBV5-4 and TRBJ1-5, reads ETGVTQSPTHLIKTRGQQVTLRCSSQSGHNTVSWYQQALGQGPQFIFQYYREEENGRGNFPPRFSGLQFPNYSSELNVNALELDDSALYLCASSLYGRDQPQHFGDGTRLSIL.

The chain links TRBV11-3 to TRBJ1-1; no firm D call. Per germline, CDR1 SGHNT and CDR2 YENEEA. This CDR3 comprises 11 residues. V lost 5 bases and J lost 3, with 4 bases in between. The CDR3 region has the DNA TGTGCCAGCAGCCTTGACACTGAAGCTTTCTTT. It encodes CASSLDTEAFF.

This chain joins TRBV7-9 and TRBJ2-3, with D possibly being TRBD1 (6 bases). The CDR3 runs 14 residues. V was cut by 5 bases and J by 0 bases, with 9 bases left in between. CDR1 SEHNR and CDR2 FQNEAQ come from the germline V gene (reference sequence). This CDR3 is CASSLDRSTDTQYF. The CDR3 DNA follows: TGTGCCAGCAGCCTAGACAGGAGCACAGATACGCAGTATTTT.

This clone showed up just a few times. The chain joins TRBV29-1 to TRBJ1-1; 11 positions agree with TRBD1. The germline CDR1 and CDR2 sequences are SQVTM and ANQGSEA. CDR3 length equals 15 residues. J lost 5 bases, V lost 0 bases, and 5 bases had no gene match. The CDR3 sequence is CSVEDRDRGKTEAFF. DNA of the CDR3: TGCAGCGTTGAAGATCGGGACAGGGGGAAGACTGAAGCTTTCTTT.